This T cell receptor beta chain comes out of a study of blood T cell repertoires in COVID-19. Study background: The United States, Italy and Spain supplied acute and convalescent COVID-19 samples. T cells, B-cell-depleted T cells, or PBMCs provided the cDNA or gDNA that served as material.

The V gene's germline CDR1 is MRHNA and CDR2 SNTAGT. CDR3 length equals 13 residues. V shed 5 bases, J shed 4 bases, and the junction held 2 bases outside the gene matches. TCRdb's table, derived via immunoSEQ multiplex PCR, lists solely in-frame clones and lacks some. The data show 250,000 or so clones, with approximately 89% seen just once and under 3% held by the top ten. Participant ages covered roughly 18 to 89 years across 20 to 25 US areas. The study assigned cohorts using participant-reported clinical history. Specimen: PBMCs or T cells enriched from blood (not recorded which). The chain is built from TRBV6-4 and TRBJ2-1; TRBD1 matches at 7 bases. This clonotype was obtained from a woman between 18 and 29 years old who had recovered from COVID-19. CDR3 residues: CASSLDRYNEQFF. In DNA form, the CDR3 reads TGTGCCAGCAGTCTGGACAGGTACAATGAGCAGTTCTTC.